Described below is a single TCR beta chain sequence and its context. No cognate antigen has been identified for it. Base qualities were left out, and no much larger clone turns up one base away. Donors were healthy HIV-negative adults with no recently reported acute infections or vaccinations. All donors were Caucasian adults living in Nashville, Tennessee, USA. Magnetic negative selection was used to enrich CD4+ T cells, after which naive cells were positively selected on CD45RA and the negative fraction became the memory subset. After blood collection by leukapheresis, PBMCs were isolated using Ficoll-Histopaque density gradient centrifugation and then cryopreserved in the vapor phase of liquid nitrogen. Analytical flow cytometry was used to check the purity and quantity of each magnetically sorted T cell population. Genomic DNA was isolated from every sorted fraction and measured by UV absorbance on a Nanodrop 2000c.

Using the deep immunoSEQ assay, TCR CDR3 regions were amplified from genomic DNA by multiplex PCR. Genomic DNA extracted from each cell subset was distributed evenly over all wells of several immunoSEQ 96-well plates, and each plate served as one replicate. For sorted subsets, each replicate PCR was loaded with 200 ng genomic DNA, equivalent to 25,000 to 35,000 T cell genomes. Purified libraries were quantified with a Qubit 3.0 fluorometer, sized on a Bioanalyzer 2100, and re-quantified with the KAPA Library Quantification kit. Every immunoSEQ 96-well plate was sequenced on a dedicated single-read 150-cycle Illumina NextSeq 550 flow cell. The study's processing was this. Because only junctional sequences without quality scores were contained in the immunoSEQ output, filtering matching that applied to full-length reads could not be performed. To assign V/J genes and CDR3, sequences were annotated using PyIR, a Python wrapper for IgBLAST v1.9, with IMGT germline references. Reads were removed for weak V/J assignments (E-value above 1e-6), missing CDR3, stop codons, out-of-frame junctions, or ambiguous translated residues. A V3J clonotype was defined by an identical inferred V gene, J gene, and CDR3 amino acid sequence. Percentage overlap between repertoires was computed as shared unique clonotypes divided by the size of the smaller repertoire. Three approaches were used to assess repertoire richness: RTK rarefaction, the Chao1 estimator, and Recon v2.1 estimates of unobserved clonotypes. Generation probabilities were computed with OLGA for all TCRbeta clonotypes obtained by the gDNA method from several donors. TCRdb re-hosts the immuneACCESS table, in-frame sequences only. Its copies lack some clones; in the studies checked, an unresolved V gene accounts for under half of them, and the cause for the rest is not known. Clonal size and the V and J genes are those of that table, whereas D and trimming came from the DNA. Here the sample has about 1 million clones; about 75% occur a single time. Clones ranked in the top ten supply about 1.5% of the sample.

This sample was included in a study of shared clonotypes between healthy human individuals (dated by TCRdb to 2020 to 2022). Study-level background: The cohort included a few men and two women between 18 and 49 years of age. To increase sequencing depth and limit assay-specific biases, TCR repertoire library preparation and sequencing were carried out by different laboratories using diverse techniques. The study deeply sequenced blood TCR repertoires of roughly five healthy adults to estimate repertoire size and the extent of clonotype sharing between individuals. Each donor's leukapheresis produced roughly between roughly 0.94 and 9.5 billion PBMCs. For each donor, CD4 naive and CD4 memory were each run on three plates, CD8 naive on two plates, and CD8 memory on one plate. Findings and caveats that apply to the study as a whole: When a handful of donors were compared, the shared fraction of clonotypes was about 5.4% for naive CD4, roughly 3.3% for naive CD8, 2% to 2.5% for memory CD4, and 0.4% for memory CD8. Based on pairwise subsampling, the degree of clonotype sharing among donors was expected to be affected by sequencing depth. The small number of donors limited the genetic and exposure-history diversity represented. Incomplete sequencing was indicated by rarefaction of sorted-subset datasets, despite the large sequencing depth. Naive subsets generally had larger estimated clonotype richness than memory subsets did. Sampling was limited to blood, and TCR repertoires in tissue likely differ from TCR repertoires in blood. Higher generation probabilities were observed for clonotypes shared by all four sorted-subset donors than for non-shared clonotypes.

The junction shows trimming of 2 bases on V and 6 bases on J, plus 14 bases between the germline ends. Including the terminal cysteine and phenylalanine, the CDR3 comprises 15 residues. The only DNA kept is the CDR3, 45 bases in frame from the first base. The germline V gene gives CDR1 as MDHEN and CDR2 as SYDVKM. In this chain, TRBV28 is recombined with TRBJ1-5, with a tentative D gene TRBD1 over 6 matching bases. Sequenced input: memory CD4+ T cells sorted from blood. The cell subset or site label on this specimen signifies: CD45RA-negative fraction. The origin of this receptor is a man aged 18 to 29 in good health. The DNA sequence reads TGTGCCAGCAGTTTAACCCCCTCAGGGGTTCAGCCCCAGCATTTT. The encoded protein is CASSLTPSGVQPQHF.